This is a list of T cell receptor beta chains from one sample in a study of persistence of HIV-infected CD4 T cells. The antigens for these receptors are not known. The protocol was immunoSEQ multiplex PCR, while the TCRdb copy is restricted to in-frame clones and leaves out a portion. The table includes tens of thousands of clones, 70% to 75% detected once. The material sequenced was CD4+ T cells sorted from PBMCs after roughly 18-hour stimulation, taken from a patient who received antiretroviral therapy. These receptors were obtained from an adult man with HIV who was CMV-seropositive. The CDR3 runs from the conserved cysteine through the conserved F or W. D genes are given only for firm matches. Clone size is stated in some rows and not others, as once, few, many or a class when expanded.

D | size | J | V | CDR3 | DNA
NA | many | TRBJ2-6 | TRBV2 | CASSEARAGTYGGANVLTF | TGTGCCAGCAGTGAAGCGCGGGCAGGGACGTACGGTGGGGCCAACGTCCTGACTTTC
NA | NA | TRBJ1-2 | TRBV7-9 | CASSLQADYGYTF | TGTGCCAGCAGCTTACAGGCGGACTATGGCTACACCTTC
TRBD1 | few | TRBJ1-1 | TRBV6-5 | CASSYRGPRSEAFF | TGTGCCAGCAGTTACAGGGGGCCCAGGTCGGAAGCTTTCTTT
NA | NA | TRBJ1-5 | TRBV6-5 | CASIPDGYSNQPQHF | TGTGCCAGCATCCCGGACGGGTATAGCAATCAGCCCCAGCATTTT
NA | NA | TRBJ2-7 | TRBV3-1/TRBV3-2 | CASSQEGGYEQYF | TGTGCCAGCAGCCAAGAGGGAGGCTACGAGCAGTACTTC
TRBD1 | NA | TRBJ2-3 | TRBV5-4 | CASSSQGAGTDTQYF | TGTGCCAGCAGCTCACAGGGGGCGGGCACAGATACGCAGTATTTT
NA | NA | TRBJ2-3 | TRBV28 | CASRRGGHTQYF | TGTGCCAGCAGGCGAGGGGGGCATACGCAGTATTTT
NA | NA | TRBJ1-4 | TRBV18 | CASSPRRGTDEKLFF | TGTGCCAGCTCGCCCCGACGGGGGACTGATGAAAAACTGTTTTTT
NA | NA | TRBJ1-1 | TRBV5-6 | CASRSRKNTEAFF | TGTGCCAGCAGGTCCCGAAAGAACACTGAAGCTTTCTTT
TRBD1 | NA | TRBJ2-1 | TRBV10-3 | CAISDPGTGAENEQFF | TGTGCCATCAGTGATCCCGGGACAGGGGCTGAGAATGAGCAGTTCTTC
NA | NA | TRBJ1-5 | TRBV6-6 | CASRTDNGGQPQHF | TGTGCCAGCAGGACGGACAACGGGGGTCAGCCCCAGCATTTT
TRBD1 | NA | TRBJ2-7 | TRBV18 | CASSPPTGGYSSYEQYF | TGTGCCAGCTCACCACCTACAGGGGGATATAGCTCCTACGAGCAGTACTTC
NA | few | TRBJ1-1 | TRBV24-1 | CATRTPEAFF | TGTGCCACCCGGACACCTGAAGCTTTCTTT
NA | few | TRBJ1-2 | TRBV24-1 | CATSDRVSYGYTF | TGTGCCACCAGTGACCGGGTCAGCTATGGCTACACCTTC
NA | NA | TRBJ1-1 | TRBV28 | CAHRRVLGTEAFF | TGTGCCCATCGGCGGGTCCTCGGGACTGAAGCTTTCTTT
NA | NA | TRBJ1-2 | TRBV3-1/TRBV3-2 | CASSQVRPTRHGYGYTF | TGTGCCAGCAGCCAAGTTAGGCCTACTAGACACGGCTATGGCTACACCTTC
NA | few | TRBJ2-2 | TRBV28 | CASSIYTGELFF | TGTGCCAGCAGCATCTACACCGGGGAGCTGTTTTTT
NA | NA | TRBJ2-7 | TRBV2 | CASKGGAGGDYEQYF | TGTGCCAGCAAAGGAGGGGCAGGGGGTGACTACGAGCAGTACTTC
NA | few | TRBJ1-2 | TRBV2 | CASSEATGDYGYTF | TGTGCCAGCAGTGAAGCGACAGGAGACTATGGCTACACCTTC
NA | few | TRBJ1-1 | TRBV5-4 | CASSPGGGLKTEAFF | TGTGCCAGCAGCCCTGGCGGGGGCCTGAAGACTGAAGCTTTCTTT
NA | NA | TRBJ2-7 | TRBV9 | CASSVDGLSREQYF | TGTGCCAGCAGCGTAGACGGACTCTCGCGTGAGCAGTACTTC
TRBD2 | NA | TRBJ2-3 | TRBV18 | CASSPPGLAGGTDTQYF | TGTGCCAGCTCACCACCCGGACTAGCGGGGGGGACAGATACGCAGTATTTT
NA | NA | TRBJ1-1 | TRBV28 | CASSSPGGGTEAFF | TGTGCCAGCAGTTCCCCAGGAGGGGGCACTGAAGCTTTCTTT
NA | NA | TRBJ1-2 | TRBV29-1 | CSVQKRQAYGYTF | TGCAGCGTCCAGAAAAGACAGGCGTATGGCTACACCTTC
TRBD2 | NA | TRBJ2-1 | TRBV18 | CASTGGQSSYNEQFF | TGTGCCAGCACGGGAGGGCAGAGCTCCTACAATGAGCAGTTCTTC
NA | NA | TRBJ1-1 | TRBV19 | CASKGNTEAFF | TGTGCTAGTAAGGGGAACACTGAAGCTTTCTTT
NA | NA | TRBJ2-7 | TRBV18 | CASSPYNDEQYF | TGTGCCAGCTCACCATACAACGACGAGCAGTACTTC
TRBD2 | NA | TRBJ2-3 | TRBV4-1 | CASSQEGRLAGGMADTQYF | TGCGCCAGCAGCCAAGAAGGACGGCTAGCGGGGGGTATGGCAGATACGCAGTATTTT
NA | NA | TRBJ1-2 | TRBV24-1 | CATSGGGNYGYTF | TGTGCCACCAGTGGTGGTGGAAACTATGGCTACACCTTC
NA | NA | TRBJ1-5 | TRBV4-1 | CASSLGRQWNQPQHF | TGCGCCAGCAGCCTGGGGCGACAGTGGAATCAGCCCCAGCATTTT
TRBD1 | few | TRBJ1-1 | TRBV5-1 | CASSLDDRVRTEAFF | TGCGCCAGCAGCTTGGATGACAGGGTAAGGACTGAAGCTTTCTTT
TRBD1 | NA | TRBJ1-2 | TRBV28 | CASSFGQGGYTF | TGTGCCAGCAGTTTTGGACAGGGCGGCTACACCTTC
TRBD1 | NA | TRBJ2-7 | TRBV5-5 | CASSYSGTGGLGVQYF | TGTGCCAGCAGTTACTCCGGAACAGGGGGCCTCGGAGTGCAGTACTTC
NA | NA | TRBJ2-6 | TRBV7-6 | CASSTASGANVLTF | TGTGCCAGCAGCACGGCTTCCGGGGCCAACGTCCTGACTTTC
NA | NA | TRBJ2-1 | TRBV6-5 | CATQQVGGPYNEQFF | TGTGCCACCCAGCAGGTGGGGGGGCCGTACAATGAGCAGTTCTTC
NA | NA | TRBJ1-5 | TRBV7-8 | CASSPRWDSNQPQHF | TGTGCCAGCAGCCCCCGATGGGATAGCAATCAGCCCCAGCATTTT
TRBD1 | few | TRBJ1-2 | TRBV9 | CASKSGTGNGYTF | TGTGCCAGCAAGTCCGGGACAGGGAATGGCTACACCTTC
NA | NA | TRBJ2-3 | TRBV6-6 | CASRPRQAGTDTQYF | TGTGCCAGCAGACCCCGACAGGCGGGGACAGATACGCAGTATTTT